The 12 T cell receptor beta chains below come from one sample, sequenced in a study of OX40 agonist ivuxolimab in advanced cancers. Here immunoSEQ multiplex PCR was the method, and the copy in TCRdb shows in-frame clones only, minus some. The sample lists tens of thousands of clones; just over 85% were seen once. Sequencing used CD4+ or CD8+ T cells sorted from blood, obtained in a trial of the OX40 agonist ivuxolimab. The receptors derive from an adult with an advanced solid tumor such as melanoma, head and neck, liver or kidney cancer.

The gene calls are TRBV19 and TRBJ2-3, with 11 bases fitting TRBD2. With 0 bases clipped from V and 4 bases from J, the junction kept 6 bases outside the gene matches. Germline CDR1 is LNHDA and CDR2 is SQIVND (reference sequence). The CDR3 runs to 17 residues. CDR3 sequence: CASSIDSSGRAADTQYF. The DNA of the CDR3 is TGTGCCAGTAGTATAGACAGTAGCGGGAGGGCAGCAGATACGCAGTATTTT.

CDR3 bases: TGTGCCAGCAGCCAGATGCCCGGACTAGCGGGAAACACAGATACGCAGTATTTT. Translation: CASSQMPGLAGNTDTQYF. The chain joins TRBV7-9 to TRBJ2-3, with 12 nucleotides matching TRBD2. Looked up from germline, CDR1 is SEHNR and CDR2 is FQNEAQ (reference sequence). After removal of 5 bases from V and 2 bases from J, the junction contained 11 bases not matched to a gene. This CDR3 comprises 18 residues.

The rearrangement uses TRBV19 and TRBJ1-1; maybe TRBD1 (5 bases). The germline V and J ends were trimmed by 3 bases and 1 base, with 9 bases remaining between them. This CDR3 contains 14 residues. Germline CDR1 and CDR2: LNHDA and SQIVND (reference sequence). The CDR3 spells CASSIWGGNTEAFF. The CDR3 DNA follows: TGTGCCAGTAGTATTTGGGGGGGGAACACTGAAGCTTTCTTT. Together with reference TRBV19 and TRBJ1-1, the CDR3 gives the full variable domain: DGGITQSPKYLFRKEGQNVTLSCEQNLNHDAMYWYRQDPGQGLRLIYYSQIVNDFQKGDIAEGYSVSREKKESFPLTVTSAQKNPTAFYLCASSIWGGNTEAFFGQGTRLTVV.

This chain links TRBV6-6 with TRBJ2-7; tentatively, D is TRBD1 or TRBD2 (5 bases each). The CDR3 is 15 residues long. V lost 4 bases and J lost 0, with 13 bases in between. Germline V CDR1 and CDR2: MNHNY, SVGAGI (reference sequence). CDR3 loop: CASSSRDGSSYEQYF. CDR3 coding DNA: TGTGCCAGCAGTTCCCGGGACGGAAGCTCCTACGAGCAGTACTTC.

The chain combines TRBV7-8 with TRBJ2-1; 16 bases line up with TRBD2. There are 19 residues in the CDR3. Looked up from germline, CDR1 is SGHVS and CDR2 is FQNEAQ. V lost 5 bases to trimming and J lost 5 bases; unmatched junction nucleotides: 12. In nucleotides, the CDR3 is TGTGCCAGCAGCCTCGTCCCGCCGGGACTAGCGGGAGGGAACAATGAGCAGTTCTTC. Translation gives CASSLVPPGLAGGNNEQFF.

This rearrangement joins TRBV19 to TRBJ2-2; a possible D gene is TRBD1 (5 bases). Germline V gene data show CDR1 as LNHDA and CDR2 as SQIVND (reference sequence). V was cut by 7 bases and J by 4 bases, with 13 bases left in between. CDR3 size: 14 residues. CDR3 DNA: TGTGCCAGTAATACAGACAGTACCACCGGGGAGCTGTTTTTT. Translated, it gives CASNTDSTTGELFF.

This chain connects TRBV21-1 to TRBJ2-2; TRBD1, as called in the table, went unchecked against the DNA. TRBV21-1 is marked as a pseudogene. This CDR3 comprises 16 residues. The CDR3 loop reads CASSLPGQGTTGELFF. The CDR3 coding sequence is TGTGCCAGCAGCTTACCGGGACAGGGGACCACCGGGGAGCTGTTTTTT.

The genes are TRBV28 and TRBJ1-1; the match to TRBD1 covers 9 bases. This CDR3 has 13 amino acids. CDR1 is MDHEN, CDR2 SYDVKM, per germline. V lost 6 bases, J lost 8 bases, and 7 bases stayed unmatched. This chain's CDR3 is CASSLQGAPEAFF. CDR3 in DNA: TGTGCCAGCAGCCTACAGGGGGCCCCAGAAGCTTTCTTT. Full variable domain (missing parts from reference TRBV28 and TRBJ1-1): DVKVTQSSRYLVKRTGEKVFLECVQDMDHENMFWYRQDPGLGLRLIYFSYDVKMKEKGDIPEGYSVSREKKERFSLILESASTNQTSMYLCASSLQGAPEAFFGQGTRLTVV.

The chain links TRBV28 to TRBJ1-2; tentative D call: TRBD1 (5 bases). The ends were cut back, 7 bases at V and 4 bases at J, with 16 bases in the middle. The CDR3 length is 14 residues. Germline V gives CDR1 MDHEN, CDR2 SYDVKM. CDR3 DNA: TGTGCCAGCACCATAGGGGACTCTGGCTATGGCTACACCTTC. This encodes CASTIGDSGYGYTF.

This chain connects TRBV7-2 to TRBJ1-1; a possible D gene is TRBD1 (6 bases). There are 14 residues in the CDR3. CDR1 is SGHTA, CDR2 FQGNSA, per germline. V was cut by 5 bases and J by 0 bases, with 10 bases left in between. CDR3 sequence reads: CASSLDRMNTEAFF. CDR3 nucleotide sequence: TGTGCCAGCAGCCTGGACAGAATGAACACTGAAGCTTTCTTT.

In DNA form, the CDR3 reads TGTGCCAGCAGCCGTCAGGGGGCAAACACTGAAGCTTTCTTT. This translates into CASSRQGANTEAFF. This sequence joins TRBV7-9 and TRBJ1-1, with 8 bases matching TRBD1. V dropped 5 bases and J dropped 2; count of bases not matched to a gene: 4. The V gene's germline CDR1 is SEHNR and CDR2 FQNEAQ (reference sequence). The CDR3 has 14 amino acids.

The chain is built from TRBV7-8 and TRBJ1-4, with D perhaps TRBD1 (5 bases). The CDR3 sequence is 12 residues long. The germline gives CDR1 SGHVS, CDR2 FQNEAQ. Trimming removed 5 bases at V and 7 bases at J, with 8 bases between. CDR3 sequence reads: CASSPDSEKLFF. The CDR3 bases are TGTGCCAGCAGCCCCGACAGTGAAAAACTGTTTTTT. The complete variable domain, with remaining parts taken from reference TRBV7-8 and TRBJ1-4, reads GAGVSQSPRYKVAKRGQDVALRCDPISGHVSLFWYQQALGQGPEFLTYFQNEAQLDKSGLPSDRFFAERPEGSVSTLKIQRTQQEDSAVYLCASSPDSEKLFFGSGTQLSVL.